The next 3 T cell receptor beta chains were all read from a single sample in a study of shared clonotypes between healthy human individuals. Produced via immunoSEQ multiplex PCR; TCRdb's table is partial and in-frame only. This sample carries around 620,000 clones, about 95% of them seen once, and the ten largest clones take approximately 0.11%. Naive CD8 cells comprised CD45RO-negative, CCR7-positively selected cells, excluding terminally differentiated effector memory CD45RA+ cells. Sequencing used naive CD8+ T cells sorted from blood. Source of these receptors: a woman younger than 45 in good health.

In regard to this clone: This specimen includes other DNA sequences encoding the same CDR3. This chain links TRBV15 with TRBJ2-7; TRBD2 matches at 10 bases. Germline V gene sequence: CDR1 LNHNV, CDR2 YYDKDF (reference sequence). J lost 7 bases, V lost 4 bases, and 10 bases had no gene match. CDR3 size: 15 residues. This chain's CDR3 is CATSNGLADTWEQYF. The DNA of the CDR3 is TGTGCCACCAGCAACGGACTAGCGGACACTTGGGAGCAGTACTTC.

The gene calls are TRBV4-2 and TRBJ2-2; D might be TRBD2 (5 bases). This CDR3 has 15 amino acids. Trimming shortened V by 2 bases and J by 7 bases, and 14 bases separated the two germline ends. Germline CDR1 and CDR2: LGHNA and YNFKEQ. CDR3 in amino acids: CASSQREGSDGELFF. The DNA for the CDR3 is TGTGCCAGCAGCCAACGCGAGGGCTCTGACGGGGAGCTGTTTTTT.

The V and J genes are TRBV19 and TRBJ1-2; possibly TRBD1 for D (6 bases). The ends were cut back, 2 bases at V and 0 bases at J, with 10 bases in the middle. Per the germline V gene, CDR1 is LNHDA and CDR2 is SQIVND (reference sequence). The CDR3 is made up of 15 amino acids. CDR3 in amino acids: CASSIRDISNYGYTF. Written as DNA, the CDR3 is TGTGCCAGTAGTATAAGGGACATCTCTAACTATGGCTACACCTTC. Full variable domain (outside the CDR3, taken from reference TRBV19 and TRBJ1-2): DGGITQSPKYLFRKEGQNVTLSCEQNLNHDAMYWYRQDPGQGLRLIYYSQIVNDFQKGDIAEGYSVSREKKESFPLTVTSAQKNPTAFYLCASSIRDISNYGYTFGSGTRLTVV.